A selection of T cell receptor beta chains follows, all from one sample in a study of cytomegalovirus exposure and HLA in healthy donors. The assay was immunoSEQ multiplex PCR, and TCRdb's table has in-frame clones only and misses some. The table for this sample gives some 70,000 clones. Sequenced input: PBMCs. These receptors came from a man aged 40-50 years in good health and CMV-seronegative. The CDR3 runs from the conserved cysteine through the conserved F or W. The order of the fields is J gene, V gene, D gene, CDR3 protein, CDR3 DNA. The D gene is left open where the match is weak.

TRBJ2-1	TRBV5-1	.	CASSAGQINEQFF	TGCGCCAGCAGCGCGGGACAGATCAATGAGCAGTTCTTC
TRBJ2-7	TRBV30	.	CAWSRPDGVTYEQYF	TGTGCCTGGAGCCGCCCTGACGGGGTGACCTACGAGCAGTACTTC
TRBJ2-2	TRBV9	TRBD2	CASSTSGSMVTGELFF	TGTGCCAGCAGCACTAGCGGGAGTATGGTAACCGGGGAGCTGTTTTTT
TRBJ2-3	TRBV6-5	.	CATWGDPTTDTQYF	TGTGCCACTTGGGGGGACCCAACAACCGATACGCAGTATTTT
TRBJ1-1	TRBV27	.	CASSRTRGDTEAFF	TGTGCCAGCAGTAGGACTAGGGGGGACACTGAAGCTTTCTTT
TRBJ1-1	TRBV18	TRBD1	CASSPGQGRNTEAFF	TGTGCCAGCTCACCCGGACAGGGGCGGAACACTGAAGCTTTCTTT
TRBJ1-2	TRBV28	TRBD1	CASNPPVGTGGGYGYTF	TGTGCCAGCAACCCCCCCGTGGGGACAGGGGGCGGCTATGGCTACACCTTC
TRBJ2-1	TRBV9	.	CASSVASYNEQFF	TGTGCCAGCAGCGTAGCTAGTTACAATGAGCAGTTCTTC
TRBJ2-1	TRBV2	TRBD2	CASAGLAANEQFF	TGTGCCAGCGCGGGACTAGCAGCCAATGAGCAGTTCTTC
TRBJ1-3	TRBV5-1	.	CASSLGSSSGNTIYF	TGCGCCAGCAGCTTGGGAAGTAGCTCTGGAAACACCATATATTTT
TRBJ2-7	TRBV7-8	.	CASSLKHRTAYEQYF	TGTGCCAGCAGCTTAAAACACAGGACGGCCTACGAGCAGTACTTC
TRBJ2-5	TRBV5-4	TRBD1	CASSGRGSPETQYF	TGTGCCAGCAGCGGCAGGGGGTCTCCAGAGACCCAGTACTTC
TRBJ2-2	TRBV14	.	CASSQQGTTNTGELFF	TGTGCCAGCAGCCAACAGGGGACAACGAACACCGGGGAGCTGTTTTTT
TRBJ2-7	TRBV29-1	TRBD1	CSVPLGQGRSYEQYF	TGCAGCGTTCCATTGGGACAGGGGAGGTCCTACGAGCAGTACTTC
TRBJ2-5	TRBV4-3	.	CASSQVLGRGAGETQYF	TGCGCCAGCAGCCAAGTATTGGGACGGGGGGCCGGGGAGACCCAGTACTTC
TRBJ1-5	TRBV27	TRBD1	CASSLRGPNQPQHF	TGTGCCAGCAGTCTCAGGGGGCCAAATCAGCCCCAGCATTTT
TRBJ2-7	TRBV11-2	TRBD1	CASSLAVGQGGFKSYEQYF	TGTGCCAGCAGCTTGGCCGTGGGACAGGGAGGGTTTAAGTCCTACGAGCAGTACTTC
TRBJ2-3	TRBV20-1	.	CSAAANTQYF	TGCAGTGCTGCGGCGAATACGCAGTATTTT
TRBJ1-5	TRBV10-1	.	CASSQSLGQPQHF	TGCGCCAGCAGTCAAAGCCTTGGTCAGCCCCAGCATTTT
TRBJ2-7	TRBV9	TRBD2	CASSVGASGSSYEQYF	TGTGCCAGCAGCGTAGGAGCTAGCGGGAGTTCCTACGAGCAGTACTTC
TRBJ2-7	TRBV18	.	CASSPPTGSYEQYF	TGTGCCAGCTCACCACCTACGGGATCCTACGAGCAGTACTTC
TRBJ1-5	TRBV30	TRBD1	CAWSVGGVGNQPQHF	TGTGCCTGGAGTGTAGGGGGCGTCGGCAATCAGCCCCAGCATTTT
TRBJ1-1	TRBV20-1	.	CSANDNEAFF	TGCAGTGCTAATGACAATGAAGCTTTCTTT
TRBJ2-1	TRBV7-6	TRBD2	CASSSTTSGRNNEQFF	TGTGCCAGCAGCTCCACCACTAGCGGGCGAAACAATGAGCAGTTCTTC
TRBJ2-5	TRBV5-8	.	CASSPGDTTARETQYF	TGTGCCAGCAGCCCTGGGGACACCACGGCTAGGGAGACCCAGTACTTC